This T cell receptor beta chain emerged from a study of T cell responses to AZD1222 COVID-19 vaccine. Regarding this clone: Its antigen is currently unknown.

General study results and limits: There were repertoire samples only from the period after the peak T cell response. Two AZD1222 doses significantly raised spike-specific TCR breadth and depth over controls.

The V and J ends lost 2 bases and 1 base respectively, with 9 bases between them. The germline V gene encodes CDR1 KGHSH and CDR2 LQKENI. The CDR3 runs 15 residues. Using immunoSEQ multiplex PCR, the repertoire was profiled, and TCRdb retains in-frame clones only, with some absent. The sample carries tens of thousands of clones, around 89% recorded once. Sequencing used peripheral blood, obtained on day 0 of MenACWY control vaccination. The receptor's source is an adult in good health. The chain carries TRBV18 and TRBJ1-5; possible D gene TRBD1, 5 bases. The CDR3: CASSPFGGSNQPQHF. The CDR3 DNA reads TGTGCCAGCTCACCATTCGGGGGAAGCAATCAGCCCCAGCATTTT.